This TCR beta chain was sequenced for a study of cytomegalovirus exposure and HLA in healthy donors. Findings and caveats of the study: Analyses of presence/absence relied on an assumption of roughly uniform sequencing depth across donors.

Trimming took off 6 bases at V and 2 bases at J, with 15 bases between the two ends. Germline V gene sequence: CDR1 LNHNV, CDR2 YYDKDF (reference sequence). The CDR3 contains 15 residues. Amplification used 60 Vbeta primers and 13 Jbeta primers. The data were produced by immunoSEQ multiplex PCR, yet TCRdb's version contains in-frame clones alone and is incomplete. The sample carries approximately 72,000 clones, 65% to 70% recorded once. Only a few counts were recorded for this clone. The antigen remains unidentified. The chain joins TRBV15 to TRBJ2-3; D perhaps matches TRBD2 (7 bases). The sequenced material came from PBMCs. The sequence was collected from a man between 40 and 49 years old in good health and CMV-seropositive. DNA for the CDR3: TGTGCCACCAGGGGGGGGGCCCTTTACACAGATACGCAGTATTTT. Translated: CATRGGALYTDTQYF.